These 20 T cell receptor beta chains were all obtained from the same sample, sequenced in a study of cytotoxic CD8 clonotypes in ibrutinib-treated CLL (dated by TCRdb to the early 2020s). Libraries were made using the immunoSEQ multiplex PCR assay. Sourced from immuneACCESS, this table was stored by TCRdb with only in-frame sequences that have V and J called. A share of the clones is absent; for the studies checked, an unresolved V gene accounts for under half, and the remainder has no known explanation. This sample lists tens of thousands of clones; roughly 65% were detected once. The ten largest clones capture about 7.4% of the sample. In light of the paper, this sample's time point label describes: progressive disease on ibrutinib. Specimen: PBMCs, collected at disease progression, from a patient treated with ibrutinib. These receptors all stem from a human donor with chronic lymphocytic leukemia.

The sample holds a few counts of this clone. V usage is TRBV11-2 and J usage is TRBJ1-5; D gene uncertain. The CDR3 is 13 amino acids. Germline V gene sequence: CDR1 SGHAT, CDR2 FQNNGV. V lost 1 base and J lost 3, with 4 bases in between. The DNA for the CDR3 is TGTGCCAGCAGCTTAGCCCTCAATCAGCCCCAGCATTTT. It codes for CASSLALNQPQHF.

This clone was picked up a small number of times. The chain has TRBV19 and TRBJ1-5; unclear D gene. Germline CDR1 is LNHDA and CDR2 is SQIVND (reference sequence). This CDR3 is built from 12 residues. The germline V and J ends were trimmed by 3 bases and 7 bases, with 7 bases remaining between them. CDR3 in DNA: TGTGCCAGTAGTATTTGGCAACAGCCCCAGCATTTT. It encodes CASSIWQQPQHF.

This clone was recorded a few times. As DNA, the CDR3 is TGTGTCACAGCATCGAACACTGAAGCTTTCTTT. Its translation is CVTASNTEAFF. This rearrangement joins TRBV7-9 to TRBJ1-1; D gene ambiguous. The germline gives CDR1 SEHNR, CDR2 FQNEAQ (reference sequence). CDR3 length equals 11 residues.

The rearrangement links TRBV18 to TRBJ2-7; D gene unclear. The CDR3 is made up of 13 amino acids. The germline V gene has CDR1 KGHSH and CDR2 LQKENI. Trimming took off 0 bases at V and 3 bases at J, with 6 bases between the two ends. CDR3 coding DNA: TGTGCCAGCTCACCACCAACGGGCTACGAGCAGTACTTC. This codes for CASSPPTGYEQYF.

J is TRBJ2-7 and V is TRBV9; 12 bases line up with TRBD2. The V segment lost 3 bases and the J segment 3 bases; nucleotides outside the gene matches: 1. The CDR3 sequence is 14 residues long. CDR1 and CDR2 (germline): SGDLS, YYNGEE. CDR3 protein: CASSGTSGNYEQYF. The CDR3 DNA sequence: TGTGCCAGCAGCGGGACTAGCGGGAACTACGAGCAGTACTTC.

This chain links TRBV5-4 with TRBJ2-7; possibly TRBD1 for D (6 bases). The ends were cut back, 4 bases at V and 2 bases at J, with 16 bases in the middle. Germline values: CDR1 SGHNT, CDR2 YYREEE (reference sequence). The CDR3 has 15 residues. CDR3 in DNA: TGTGCCAGCAGCCTGCCAGGGGATAAGACCTACGAGCAGTACTTC. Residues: CASSLPGDKTYEQYF. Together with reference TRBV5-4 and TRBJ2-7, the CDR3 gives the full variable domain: ETGVTQSPTHLIKTRGQQVTLRCSSQSGHNTVSWYQQALGQGPQFIFQYYREEENGRGNFPPRFSGLQFPNYSSELNVNALELDDSALYLCASSLPGDKTYEQYFGPGTRLTVT.

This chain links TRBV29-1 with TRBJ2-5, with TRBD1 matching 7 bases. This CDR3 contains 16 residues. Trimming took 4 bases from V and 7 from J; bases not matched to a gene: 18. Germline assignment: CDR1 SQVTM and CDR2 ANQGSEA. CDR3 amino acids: CSVVLDGGTAAWTQYF. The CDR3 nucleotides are TGCAGCGTTGTGCTCGACGGTGGGACAGCAGCGTGGACCCAGTACTTC.

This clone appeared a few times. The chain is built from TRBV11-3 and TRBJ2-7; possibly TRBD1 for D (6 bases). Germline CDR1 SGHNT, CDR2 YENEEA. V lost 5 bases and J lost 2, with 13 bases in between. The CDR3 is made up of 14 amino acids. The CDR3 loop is CASSPWTDPYEQYF. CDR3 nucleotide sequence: TGTGCCAGCAGCCCATGGACAGATCCCTACGAGCAGTACTTC.

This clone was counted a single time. CDR3 protein: CASRSGLSQETQYF. CDR3 bases: TGCGCCAGCAGGTCGGGACTGTCGCAAGAGACCCAGTACTTC. This rearrangement joins TRBV5-1 to TRBJ2-5; a weak D match, TRBD2 (6 bases). The V end lost 5 bases, the J end lost 2 bases, and 13 bases lay between the germline ends. Germline V gene data show CDR1 as SGHRS and CDR2 as YFSETQ. The CDR3 spans 14 residues. The complete variable domain, with remaining parts taken from reference TRBV5-1 and TRBJ2-5, reads KAGVTQTPRYLIKTRGQQVTLSCSPISGHRSVSWYQQTPGQGLQFLFEYFSETQRNKGNFPGRFSGRQFSNSRSEMNVSTLELGDSALYLCASRSGLSQETQYFGPGTRLLVL.

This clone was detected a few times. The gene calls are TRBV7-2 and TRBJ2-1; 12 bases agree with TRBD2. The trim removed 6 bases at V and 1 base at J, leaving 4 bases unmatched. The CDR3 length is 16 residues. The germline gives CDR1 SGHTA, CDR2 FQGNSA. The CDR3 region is CASSRTSGTSYNEQFF. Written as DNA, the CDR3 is TGTGCCAGCAGTCGGACTAGCGGGACGTCCTACAATGAGCAGTTCTTC.

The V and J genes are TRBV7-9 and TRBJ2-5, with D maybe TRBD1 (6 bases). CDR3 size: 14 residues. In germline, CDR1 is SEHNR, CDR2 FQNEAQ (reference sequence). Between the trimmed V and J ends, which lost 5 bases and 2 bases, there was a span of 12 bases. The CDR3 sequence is CASSPQGYQETQYF. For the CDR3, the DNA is TGTGCCAGCAGCCCACAGGGTTATCAAGAGACCCAGTACTTC.

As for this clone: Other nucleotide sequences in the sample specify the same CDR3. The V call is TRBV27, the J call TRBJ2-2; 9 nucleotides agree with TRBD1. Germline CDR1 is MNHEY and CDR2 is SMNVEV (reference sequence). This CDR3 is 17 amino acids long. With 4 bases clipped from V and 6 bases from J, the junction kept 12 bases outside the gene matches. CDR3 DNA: TGTGCCAGCAGTTACGGGACAGGGATAGGTTCATCCGGGGAGCTGTTTTTT. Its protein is CASSYGTGIGSSGELFF.

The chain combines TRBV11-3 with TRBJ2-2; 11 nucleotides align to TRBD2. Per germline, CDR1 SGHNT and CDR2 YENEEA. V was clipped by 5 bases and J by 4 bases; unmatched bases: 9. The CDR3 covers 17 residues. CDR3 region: CASSRVTSGSPTGELFF. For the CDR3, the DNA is TGTGCCAGCAGCAGAGTAACTAGCGGGAGTCCCACCGGGGAGCTGTTTTTT.

CDR3 residues: CASSSGGGTGISPLHF. CDR3 nucleotide sequence: TGTGCCAGCAGCTCCGGTGGTGGGACAGGGATTTCACCCCTCCACTTT. This rearrangement joins TRBV7-6 to TRBJ1-6; the match to TRBD1 covers 9 bases. CDR3 size: 16 residues. Trimming removed 4 bases from V and 9 bases from J; junction bases left unmatched: 10. CDR1 and CDR2 (germline): SGHVS, FNYEAQ.

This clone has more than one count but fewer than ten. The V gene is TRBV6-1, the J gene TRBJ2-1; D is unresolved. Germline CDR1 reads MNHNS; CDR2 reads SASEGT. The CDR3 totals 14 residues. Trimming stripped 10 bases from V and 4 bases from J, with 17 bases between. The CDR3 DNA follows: TGTGCCACCTCCCTTTCCGGGCGGTACAATGAGCAGTTCTTC. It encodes CATSLSGRYNEQFF.

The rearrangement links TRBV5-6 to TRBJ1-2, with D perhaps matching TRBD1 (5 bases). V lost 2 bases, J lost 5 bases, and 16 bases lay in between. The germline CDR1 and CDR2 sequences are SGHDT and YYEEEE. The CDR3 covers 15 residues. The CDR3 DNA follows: TGTGCCAGCAGCTTAGGGTATGGAAGGGGATATGGCTACACCTTC. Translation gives CASSLGYGRGYGYTF.

CDR3 in amino acids: CASSQDFEGYQPQHF. For the CDR3, the DNA is TGTGCCAGCAGCCAAGATTTTGAGGGGTATCAGCCCCAGCATTTT. The rearrangement joins TRBV4-2 to TRBJ1-5; a weak D match, TRBD1 (5 bases). This CDR3 contains 15 residues. Germline V gene lookup returns CDR1 LGHNA and CDR2 YNFKEQ. The V end lost 0 bases, the J end lost 5 bases, and 11 bases lay between the germline ends.

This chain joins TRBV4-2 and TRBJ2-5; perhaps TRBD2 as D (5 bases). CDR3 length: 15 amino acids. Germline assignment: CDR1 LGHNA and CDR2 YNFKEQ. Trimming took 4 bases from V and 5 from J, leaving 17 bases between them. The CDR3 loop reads CASSPEPRGFETQYF. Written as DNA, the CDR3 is TGTGCCAGCAGCCCAGAACCTCGCGGGTTTGAGACCCAGTACTTC.

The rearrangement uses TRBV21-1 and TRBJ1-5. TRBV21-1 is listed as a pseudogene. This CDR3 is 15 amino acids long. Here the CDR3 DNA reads TGTGCCAGCAGCAAACCCCTGGGTCCGGATCAGCCCCAGCATTTT. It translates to CASSKPLGPDQPQHF.

Written as DNA, the CDR3 is TGTGCCAGCAGCTCCCGGGGCCTCTCCTACGAGCAGTACTTC. Its translation is CASSSRGLSYEQYF. The V call is TRBV5-8, the J call TRBJ2-7, with D perhaps being TRBD1 or TRBD2 (5 bases each). V shed 3 bases and J shed 0 bases, with 10 bases lying between them. The germline gives CDR1 SGHTS, CDR2 YDEGEE. This CDR3 is built from 14 residues.